This T cell receptor (beta chain) was identified in a study of blood T cell repertoires in COVID-19. As for the study in general: Both acute and convalescent COVID-19 samples were obtained from the United States, Italy and Spain. In each case, the material was cDNA or gDNA derived from T cells, B-cell-depleted T cells, or PBMCs.

Germline CDR1 and CDR2: MNHEY and SVGEGT. The V end was cut by 6 bases, the J end by 8 bases, with 25 bases between. CDR3 size: 16 residues. Source study methods: Quantification of nucleated cells was approximated via reference gene primer amplification. Sequencing used immunoSEQ multiplex PCR; TCRdb keeps in-frame clones, though not all of them. Clone size and V and J calls were adopted from that table, with D and trimming inferred from the DNA. The sample yields around 100,000 clones, roughly nine tenths seen once. This TCR derives from a human donor with active COVID-19. The donor label of this sample is uncertain. The sequenced material came from peripheral blood. The chain links TRBV6-2 or TRBV6-3 to TRBJ1-2, with a possible D match to TRBD1 (5 bases). The CDR3 sequence is CASSWGGERASRGYTF. The CDR3 DNA is TGTGCCAGCAGCTGGGGGGGAGAGAGAGCCAGCAGGGGCTACACCTTC.